This note documents a single T cell receptor (beta chain) sequence. Its antigen remains unidentified. The input lacks base qualities; no much larger clone sits a single base away. The time point label corresponds to: baseline before first vaccination. Vaccinee samples were obtained from the UK trials COV001 and COV002, which included a single-blind randomized controlled phase 2/3 trial of AZD1222 (ChAdOx1 nCoV-19) in healthy adults. Trial participant PBMC samples were collected at day 0 and day 28 after the second dose for TCRbeta chain sequencing. The CDR3 regions of human TCRbeta chains were subjected to immunosequencing. As for the original processing: TCRs in the repertoires were compared against a reference library of SARS-CoV-2-specific TCRs that had been generated with the MIRA antigen-specificity platform. Breadth was defined as the fraction of unique TCRs that were SARS-CoV-2-associated, and depth was defined as the fraction of total T cells that were SARS-CoV-2-associated. Using the MIRA data, each spike-specific TCR was mapped to the spike region that the TCR reacts to and placed in a CD4 or CD8 class. Log10-transformed breadth and depth values were compared by one-way ANOVA with Sidak's multiple comparisons tests. TCRdb stores this immuneACCESS table with in-frame sequences only. Part of the clones is absent; in the studies checked, under half of the shortfall reflects unresolved V genes, and no reason is known for the rest. That table is the source of V, J and clone size, and D and trimming were worked out from the DNA. In all, the sample holds approximately 180,000 clones, and roughly 88% of those were seen once. The ten largest make up about 8% of the sample.

The data were obtained in a study of T cell responses to AZD1222 COVID-19 vaccine (dated by TCRdb to 2020 to 2022). In the study overall: Because spike-specific TCR depth and breadth did not differ between the two schedules, AZD1222 recipients who got a second dose at roughly 4 weeks were pooled with those who got a second dose at roughly 12 weeks. A total of just over 230 trial participants underwent TCR sequencing, of whom 207 received two doses of AZD1222 and around 25 received two doses of the MenACWY control vaccine. Trial participants were enrolled by age into 18-55, 56-69 and 70-plus year subgroups, with around 140, 26 and 57 TCR-sequenced participants respectively.

General study outcomes and caveats: Most participants were white British and females outnumbered males, and the authors suggested that clonal diversity may have been underestimated. After two AZD1222 doses, spike-specific TCR breadth and depth were significantly higher than at day 0 and than in MenACWY recipients. The 56-69-year group was small, and its depth increase did not reach significance, likely because of low power. Conclusions about previously exposed vaccinees were limited because only 6 or 7 AZD1222 recipients were SARS-CoV-2 seropositive at baseline. Because no samples from the day 14 peak response were available, repertoires could be characterized only after the peak T cell response. Reportedly, close to half of the unique spike-specific TCRs recognized epitopes lying outside the regions that are mutated in the B.1.351 and B.1.1.7 variants. CD4 TCRs associated with the vaccine covered the entire spike protein, and the dominant responses were in regions 160-218 and 743-854.

This sequence originates from an adult in good health. Specimen: peripheral blood, collected on day 0 of AZD1222 vaccination.

The CDR3 reads as follows: CASSFADTQYF. The DNA sequence reads TGTGCCAGCAGCTTTGCAGATACGCAGTATTTT. The chain was built from TRBV5-5 and TRBJ2-3; no D gene can be assigned with confidence. V and J are truncated by 2 bases and 4 bases respectively, leaving an intervening sequence of 2 bases. CDR1 SGHKS and CDR2 YYEKEE are derived from the germline V gene (reference sequence). The CDR3 numbers 11 residues from cysteine through phenylalanine. The retained sequence is limited to the CDR3, 33 bases, with the frame set at the first base.